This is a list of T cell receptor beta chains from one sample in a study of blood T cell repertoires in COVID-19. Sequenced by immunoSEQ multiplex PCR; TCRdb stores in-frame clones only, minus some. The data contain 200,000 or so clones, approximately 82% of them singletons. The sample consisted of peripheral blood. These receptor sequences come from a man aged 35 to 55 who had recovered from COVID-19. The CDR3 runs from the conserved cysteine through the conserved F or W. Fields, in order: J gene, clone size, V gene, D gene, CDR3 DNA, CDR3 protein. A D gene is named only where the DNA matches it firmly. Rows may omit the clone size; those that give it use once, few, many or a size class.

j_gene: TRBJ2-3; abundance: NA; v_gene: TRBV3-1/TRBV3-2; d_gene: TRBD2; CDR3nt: TGTGCCAGCAGCCAAACCCCGGGACTAGCGTACACAGATACGCAGTATTTT; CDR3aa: CASSQTPGLAYTDTQYF
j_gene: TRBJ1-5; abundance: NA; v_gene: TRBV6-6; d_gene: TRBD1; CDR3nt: TGTGCCAGCGTTTTGACAGGGGGAGATCAGCCCCAGCATTTT; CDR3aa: CASVLTGGDQPQHF
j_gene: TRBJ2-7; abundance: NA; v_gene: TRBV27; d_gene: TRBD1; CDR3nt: TGTGCCAGCAGTGGGACAAGGGGGACAGGCGAGCAGTACTTC; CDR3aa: CASSGTRGTGEQYF
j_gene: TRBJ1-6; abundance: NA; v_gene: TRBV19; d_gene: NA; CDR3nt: TGTGCCAGTGGTTATGGACAGTGGAGTAATTCACCCCTCCACTTT; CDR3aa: CASGYGQWSNSPLHF
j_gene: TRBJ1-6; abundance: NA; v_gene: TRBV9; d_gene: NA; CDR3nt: TGTGCCAGCGCACGGGTAGGGAGCTCCTATAATTCACCCCTCCACTTT; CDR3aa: CASARVGSSYNSPLHF
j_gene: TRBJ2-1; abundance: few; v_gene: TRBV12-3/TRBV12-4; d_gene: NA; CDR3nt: TGTGCCAGCAGTCGGGGTGAGCAGTTCTTC; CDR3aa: CASSRGEQFF
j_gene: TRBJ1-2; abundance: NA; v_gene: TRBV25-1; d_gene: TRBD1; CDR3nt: TGTGCCAGCAGACTAAGGACAGGAGGGTATGGCTACACCTTC; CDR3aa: CASRLRTGGYGYTF
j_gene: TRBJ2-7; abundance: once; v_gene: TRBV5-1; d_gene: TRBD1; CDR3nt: TGCGCCAGCAGCTGGACAGGGGACGAGCAGTACTTC; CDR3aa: CASSWTGDEQYF
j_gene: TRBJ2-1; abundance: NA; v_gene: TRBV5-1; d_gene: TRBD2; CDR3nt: TGCGCCAGCAGTCCTAAGGCGGCTAGCGGGGATAATGAGCAGTTCTTC; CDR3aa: CASSPKAASGDNEQFF
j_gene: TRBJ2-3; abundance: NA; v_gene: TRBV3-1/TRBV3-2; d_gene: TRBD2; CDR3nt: TGTGCCAGCAGCCAAGGGGCGGGAGTAACAGATACGCAGTATTTT; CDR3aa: CASSQGAGVTDTQYF
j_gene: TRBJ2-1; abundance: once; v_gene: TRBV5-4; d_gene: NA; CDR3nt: TGTGCCAGCGGTTGGGGCAGGAACAATGAGCAGTTCTTC; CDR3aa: CASGWGRNNEQFF
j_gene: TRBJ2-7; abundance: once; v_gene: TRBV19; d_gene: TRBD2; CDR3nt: TGTGCCAGTAGCGGGACTAGCGGGTCGTACGAGCAGTACTTC; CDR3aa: CASSGTSGSYEQYF
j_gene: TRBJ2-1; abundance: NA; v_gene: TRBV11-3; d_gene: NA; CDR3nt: TGTGCCAGCAGCTTATGGGCTAGCCAGCAGTTCTTC; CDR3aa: CASSLWASQQFF
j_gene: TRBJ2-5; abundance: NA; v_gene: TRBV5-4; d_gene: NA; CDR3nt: TGTGCCAGCTCTAGAGAACAAGAGACCCAGTACTTC; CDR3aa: CASSREQETQYF
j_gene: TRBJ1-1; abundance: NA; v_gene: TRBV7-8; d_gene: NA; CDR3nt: TGTGCCAGCAGATTTCAGGGAGGCACTGAAGCTTTCTTT; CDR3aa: CASRFQGGTEAFF
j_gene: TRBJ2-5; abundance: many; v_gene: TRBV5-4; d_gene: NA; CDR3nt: TGTGCCAGCAGCTTGGGCTTGGCAGAGACCCAGTACTTC; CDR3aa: CASSLGLAETQYF
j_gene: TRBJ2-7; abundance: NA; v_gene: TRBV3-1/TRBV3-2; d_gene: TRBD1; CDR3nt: TGTGCCAGCACCACCCCCCCAAGGGACAGGTCCTACGAGCAGTACTTC; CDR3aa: CASTTPPRDRSYEQYF
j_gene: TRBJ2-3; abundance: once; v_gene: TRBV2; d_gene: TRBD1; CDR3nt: TGTGCCAGCAGGGGGACAGTCACAGATACGCAGTATTTT; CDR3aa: CASRGTVTDTQYF
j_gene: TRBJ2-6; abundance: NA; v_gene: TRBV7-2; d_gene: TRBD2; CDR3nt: TGTGCCAGCAGCTTATTGAGCGGGAGTTCCGGGGCCAACGTCCTGACTTTC; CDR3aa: CASSLLSGSSGANVLTF
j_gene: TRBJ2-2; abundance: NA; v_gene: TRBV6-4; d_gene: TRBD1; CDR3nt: TGTGCCAGCAGAGCGGACAGGGCCGGCGGGGAGCTGTTTTTT; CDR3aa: CASRADRAGGELFF
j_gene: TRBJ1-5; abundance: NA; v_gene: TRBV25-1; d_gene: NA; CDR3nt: TGTGCCAGCAGTGATAGTGTCCATAGCAATCAGCCCCAGCATTTT; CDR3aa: CASSDSVHSNQPQHF
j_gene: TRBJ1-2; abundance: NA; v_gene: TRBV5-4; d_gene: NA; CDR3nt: TGTGCCAGCAGCTTATTCAGTGGCGGGAGTATCTATGGCTACACCTTC; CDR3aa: CASSLFSGGSIYGYTF
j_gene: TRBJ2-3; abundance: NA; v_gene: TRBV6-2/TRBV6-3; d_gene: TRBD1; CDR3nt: TGTGCCAGCAGTTCTTATCCCCCGGGACAGGTAGGAGCAGATACGCAGTATTTT; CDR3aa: CASSSYPPGQVGADTQYF
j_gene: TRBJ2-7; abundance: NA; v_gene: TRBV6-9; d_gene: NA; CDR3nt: TGTGCCAGCAGTTACCCGACGGGAACCTACGAGCAGTACTTC; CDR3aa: CASSYPTGTYEQYF